The 6 T cell receptor beta chains in this list originate from one sample, sequenced in a study of blood T cell repertoires in COVID-19. The method was immunoSEQ multiplex PCR; TCRdb's version includes in-frame clones alone and lacks a portion of them. The table has 140,000 to 150,000 clones, 80% to 90% seen once; the top ten hold 8%. Material for sequencing was peripheral blood. The receptors derive from a woman in her sixties with COVID-19, enrolled during active disease.

In the case of this clone: Relative to the germline gene, one junction end is altered; a read error may explain this. The V gene is TRBV7-3, the J gene TRBJ1-2, with 7 bases aligning to TRBD1. CDR1 is SGHTA, CDR2 FQGTGA, per germline. This CDR3 is built from 14 residues. The CDR3 sequence: CASSLTGEAYGYTF. The CDR3, as DNA: TGTGCCAGCAGCCTAACAGGGGAGGCCTATGGCTACACCTTC.

The V gene is TRBV28, the J gene TRBJ2-3; unclear D gene. This CDR3 comprises 15 residues. Trimming took 3 bases from V and 2 from J, leaving 12 bases between them. Germline CDR1 reads MDHEN; CDR2 reads SYDVKM. The CDR3 coding sequence is TGTGCCAGCAGTTTCCCCCCCAGTCTCACAGATACGCAGTATTTT. It yields the protein CASSFPPSLTDTQYF.

The V and J genes are TRBV19 and TRBJ1-5; D may be TRBD1 (5 bases). V shed 4 bases and J shed 2 bases, with 15 bases lying between them. Germline V gene data show CDR1 as LNHDA and CDR2 as SQIVND (reference sequence). The CDR3 consists of 16 residues. The CDR3 DNA sequence: TGTGCCAGTAGTAAGGAGCAGGGAATGGGCAATCAGCCCCAGCATTTT. It specifies CASSKEQGMGNQPQHF. The full variable domain, rest sourced from reference TRBV19 and TRBJ1-5, is DGGITQSPKYLFRKEGQNVTLSCEQNLNHDAMYWYRQDPGQGLRLIYYSQIVNDFQKGDIAEGYSVSREKKESFPLTVTSAQKNPTAFYLCASSKEQGMGNQPQHFGDGTRLSIL.

This clone was seen just once. V and J are TRBV4-1 and TRBJ2-1, with 14 bases identical to TRBD2. Germline V CDR1 and CDR2: MGHRA, YSYEKL. The ends lost 6 bases at V and 7 bases at J; junction bases unmatched: 2. The CDR3 has 14 residues. The CDR3 region is CASRRTSGGNEQFF. CDR3 DNA sequence: TGCGCCAGCAGGCGGACTAGCGGGGGGAATGAGCAGTTCTTC.

The V and J genes are TRBV7-2 and TRBJ1-5, with TRBD1 identical over 7 bases. V shed 6 bases and J 3 bases; nucleotides not matched to a gene: 2. The CDR3 totals 13 residues. In germline, CDR1 is SGHTA, CDR2 FQGNSA. CDR3 coding DNA: TGTGCCAGCAGTGGGACAGTCAATCAGCCCCAGCATTTT. Its protein product is CASSGTVNQPQHF.

The rearrangement uses TRBV7-9 and TRBJ1-2; maybe TRBD1 (6 bases). Germline V gene data show CDR1 as SEHNR and CDR2 as FQNEAQ (reference sequence). The CDR3 loop spans 18 amino acids. Trimming cost V 5 bases and J 1 base, with 23 bases left between them. CDR3 loop: CASSGSRGLDSLNYGYTF. The CDR3 DNA reads TGTGCCAGCAGCGGTAGCAGGGGATTAGATTCCCTTAACTATGGCTACACCTTC.